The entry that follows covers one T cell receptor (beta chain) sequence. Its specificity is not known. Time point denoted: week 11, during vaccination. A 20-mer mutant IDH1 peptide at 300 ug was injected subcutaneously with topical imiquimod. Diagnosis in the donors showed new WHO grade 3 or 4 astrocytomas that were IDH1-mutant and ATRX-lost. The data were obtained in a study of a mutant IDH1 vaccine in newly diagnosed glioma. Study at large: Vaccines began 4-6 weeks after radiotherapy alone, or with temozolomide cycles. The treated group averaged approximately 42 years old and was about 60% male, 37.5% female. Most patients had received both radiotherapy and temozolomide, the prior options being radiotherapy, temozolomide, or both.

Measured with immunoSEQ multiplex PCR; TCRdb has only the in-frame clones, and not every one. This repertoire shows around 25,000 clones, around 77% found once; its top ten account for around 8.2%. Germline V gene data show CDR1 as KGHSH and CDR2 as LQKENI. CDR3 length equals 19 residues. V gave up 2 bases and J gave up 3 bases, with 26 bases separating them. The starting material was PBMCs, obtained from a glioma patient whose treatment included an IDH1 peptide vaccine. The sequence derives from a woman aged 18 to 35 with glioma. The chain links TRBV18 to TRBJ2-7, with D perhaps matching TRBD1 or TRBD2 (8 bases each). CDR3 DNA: TGTGCCAGCTCACCAGCGACAGGGGATGCCTCAGCGGGAGTCTACGAGCAGTACTTC. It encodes CASSPATGDASAGVYEQYF.